The present T cell receptor (beta chain) was sequenced within a study of blood T cell repertoires in COVID-19. About the study: Whether acute or convalescent, the COVID-19 samples came from the United States, Italy and Spain.

Participant-reported clinical history was the basis for cohort assignment. The CDR3 is 18 residues long. The germline gives CDR1 SGHRS, CDR2 YFSETQ. Trimming removed 0 bases from V and 0 bases from J; junction bases left unmatched: 7. Methods used by the authors: By means of reference gene primer amplification, nucleated cell counts were estimated. Assay: immunoSEQ multiplex PCR; the TCRdb copy retains only in-frame clones and omits some. That table furnishes V, J and clone size, whereas the DNA furnished D and trimming. This table holds about 140,000 clones, over 70% found once. The chain joins TRBV5-1 to TRBJ2-3, with TRBD2 identical over 10 bases. Material: PBMCs or T cells enriched from blood (not recorded which). This sequence originates from a man in his 70s who had been exposed to COVID-19. CDR3 DNA: TGCGCCAGCAGCTTGGGTAGCGGGGGGCTGGGTAGCACAGATACGCAGTATTTT. It translates to CASSLGSGGLGSTDTQYF.